A single T cell receptor beta chain is shown here with its context. Antigen: not known. The sample comes from a study of a mutant IDH1 vaccine in newly diagnosed glioma. Overall study context: Week 35 brought visit V12, which was followed by visit V13 at week 47.

V trimming: 5 bases; J trimming: 4 bases; junction bases outside the gene matches: 6. The CDR3 contains 16 residues. CDR1 and CDR2 (germline): SEHNR, FQNEAQ (reference sequence). The method was immunoSEQ multiplex PCR; TCRdb's version includes in-frame clones alone and lacks a portion of them. The table lists about 48,000 clones, about three quarters of them singletons. Time point denoted: week 35, safety follow-up. Doses consisted of 300 ug of mutant IDH1 20-mer peptide each, paired with topical imiquimod. The sequenced sample was PBMCs, obtained from a glioma patient whose treatment included an IDH1 peptide vaccine. This clonotype was sampled from a man in his forties with glioma. The chain is built from TRBV7-9 and TRBJ2-5; 14 positions agree with TRBD2. CDR3 nucleotides: TGTGCCAGCAGCAAGGGACTAGCGGGAGTAACAGAGACCCAGTACTTC. Encoded protein: CASSKGLAGVTETQYF.